This passage covers 24 T cell receptor beta chains from one sample sequenced in a study of patients and donors after allogeneic stem cell transplantation. MiXCR, applied by TCRdb to the RT-PCR reads, yields one record per CDR3 protein. The data show about a million distinct CDR3 sequences, around 17% seen once. Input material: blood, either unsorted or a sorted T cell fraction (not recorded which). The source is a human donor who was either an allogeneic HSCT recipient or a stem cell or donor lymphocyte infusion donor (not recorded which). It is not recorded whose cells these are; they may come from a transplant donor.

The sample holds a few counts of this clonotype. This chain uses TRBV18 with TRBJ2-6; no clear D. CDR3 length: 17 residues. Looked up from germline, CDR1 is KGHSH and CDR2 is LQKENI. V was clipped by 6 bases and J by 0 bases, with 15 bases between them. CDR3: CASSRAGTNSGANVLTF. Here the CDR3 DNA reads TGTGCCAGCTCCCGGGCAGGTACCAACTCTGGGGCCAACGTCCTGACTTTC.

This clonotype occurred a few times. The rearrangement joins TRBV6-1 to TRBJ1-1; TRBD1 aligns across 7 bases. The CDR3 loop spans 14 amino acids. The germline CDR1 and CDR2 sequences are MNHNS and SASEGT. Losses at the gene ends were 9 bases for V and 4 bases for J; bases not matched to a gene: 11. The CDR3 reads CASYNDRAITEAFF. In nucleotides, the CDR3 is TGTGCCAGTTACAATGACAGGGCTATCACTGAAGCTTTCTTT.

The rearrangement joins TRBV20-1 to TRBJ2-5; weak D call: TRBD2 (5 bases). V was cut by 0 bases and J by 2 bases, with 13 bases left in between. This CDR3 is built from 15 residues. The V gene's germline CDR1 is DFQATT and CDR2 SNEGSKA (reference sequence). The CDR3 reads CSARDGGRGQETQYF. The CDR3 region has the DNA TGCAGTGCTAGAGACGGCGGCAGAGGGCAAGAGACCCAGTACTTC.

The V call is TRBV7-3, the J call TRBJ2-1; 8 bases align to TRBD2. The CDR3 length is 17 residues. V was clipped by 5 bases and J by 4 bases; unmatched bases: 13. Germline-derived CDR1 and CDR2 are SGHTA and FQGTGA. The CDR3 coding sequence is TGTGCCAGCAGCCCAATACATTTAGCGGGGATATACAATGAGCAGTTCTTC. It specifies CASSPIHLAGIYNEQFF.

V and J are TRBV11-1 and TRBJ2-1; 8 nucleotides line up with TRBD2. Germline V gene sequence: CDR1 SGHAT, CDR2 FQDESV (reference sequence). V gave up 3 bases and J gave up 7 bases; unmatched junction bases: 8. The CDR3 sequence is 15 residues long. DNA of the CDR3: TGTGCCAGCAGCTTTGGGCGCGGGGGGAAAAATGAGCAGTTCTTC. It yields the protein CASSFGRGGKNEQFF.

This clonotype was recorded a few times. The J gene is TRBJ2-7, the V gene TRBV5-6, with a tentative D call TRBD2 (6 bases). Germline V gene sequence: CDR1 SGHDT, CDR2 YYEEEE. V lost 3 bases, J lost 9 bases, and 16 bases lay in between. The CDR3 loop spans 13 amino acids. The CDR3 coding sequence is TGTGCCAGCAGCTCCGGGACTCGCCCGGTGCAGTACTTC. Translation: CASSSGTRPVQYF.

This clonotype was observed once. The genes are TRBV27 and TRBJ1-4; the match to TRBD1 covers 7 bases. V shed 6 bases and J 10 bases; nucleotides not matched to a gene: 14. Germline loops: CDR1 MNHEY, CDR2 SMNVEV (reference sequence). The CDR3 length is 15 residues. The CDR3 DNA follows: TGTGCCAGCAGACCCCGACAGGGTCCGACTCGAAAACTGTTTTTT. Translated: CASRPRQGPTRKLFF.

CDR3 residues: CAQPTNSNQPQHF. The CDR3 DNA reads as TGTGCCCAACCGACAAATAGCAATCAGCCCCAGCATTTT. This chain joins TRBV27 and TRBJ1-5, with unresolved D. The CDR3 has 13 amino acids. V dropped 11 bases and J dropped 0 bases, with 11 bases sitting between them. Germline V lookup: CDR1 MNHEY, CDR2 SMNVEV (reference sequence).

This clonotype has more than one count but fewer than ten. The rearrangement joins TRBV27 to TRBJ2-3; 9 bases align to TRBD2. Germline loops: CDR1 MNHEY, CDR2 SMNVEV (reference sequence). V dropped 0 bases and J dropped 6; count of bases not matched to a gene: 7. The CDR3 is 16 residues long. The CDR3 coding sequence is TGTGCCAGCAGTTTATCGTGGGGCAGCGGGAGGGATACGCAGTATTTT. Protein: CASSLSWGSGRDTQYF.

In this sample, this clonotype turned up a few times. The chain carries TRBV4-1 and TRBJ2-7; TRBD2 matches 14 bases. J lost 7 bases, V lost 0 bases, and 11 bases had no gene match. The CDR3 totals 18 residues. Per the germline V gene, CDR1 is MGHRA and CDR2 is YSYEKL. The CDR3 reads CASSQEEGTSGRRGEQYF. The DNA for the CDR3 is TGCGCCAGCAGCCAAGAGGAGGGGACTAGCGGGAGACGGGGAGAGCAGTACTTC.

This clonotype was found a few times. This chain links TRBV20-1 with TRBJ2-1; no clear D gene. The germline gives CDR1 DFQATT, CDR2 SNEGSKA (reference sequence). V gave up 0 bases and J gave up 7 bases, with 16 bases separating them. CDR3 size: 15 residues. CDR3: CSARDLGVDLNEQFF. The CDR3 bases are TGCAGTGCTAGAGATCTCGGCGTCGACCTTAATGAGCAGTTCTTC.

The chain carries TRBV7-2 and TRBJ2-5, with no clear D. Germline V gives CDR1 SGHTA, CDR2 FQGNSA. The CDR3 sequence is 14 residues long. Trimming cost V 5 bases and J 1 base, with 11 bases left between them. The CDR3 nucleotides read TGTGCCAGCAGCCAAATGGCCTCCCAAGAGACCCAGTACTTC. It specifies CASSQMASQETQYF.

This clonotype was seen more than once but under ten times. The chain recombines TRBV20-1 with TRBJ1-5; D remains unclear. The V end lost 6 bases, the J end lost 0 bases, and 9 bases lay between the germline ends. From germline, CDR1 is DFQATT and CDR2 SNEGSKA (reference sequence). This CDR3 comprises 13 residues. In DNA, the CDR3 is TGCAGTGCCCCCACAGATAGCAATCAGCCCCAGCATTTT. Translating gives CSAPTDSNQPQHF.

The chain is built from TRBV20-1 and TRBJ1-3; D uncertain. The V and J ends lost 5 bases and 0 bases respectively, with 11 bases between them. Germline V lookup: CDR1 DFQATT, CDR2 SNEGSKA (reference sequence). CDR3 length: 14 amino acids. The CDR3, as DNA: TGCAGTGCTCCGGACGGGCGCTCTGGAAACACCATATATTTT. This codes for CSAPDGRSGNTIYF.

The V gene is TRBV19, the J gene TRBJ2-3, with D perhaps matching TRBD2 (5 bases). With 3 bases removed from V and 5 bases from J, the gap between germline ends came to 15 bases. Germline V gene data show CDR1 as LNHDA and CDR2 as SQIVND (reference sequence). CDR3 length equals 15 residues. CDR3 DNA: TGTGCCAGTAGTATGACGGAGGAGGTGAGAGATACGCAGTATTTT. This translates into CASSMTEEVRDTQYF.

V and J are TRBV20-1 and TRBJ1-5; 8 positions agree with TRBD1. The trim removed 5 bases at V and 5 bases at J, leaving 11 bases unmatched. There are 15 residues in the CDR3. CDR1 and CDR2 (germline): DFQATT, SNEGSKA (reference sequence). CDR3 amino acids: CSAFSGGKVDQPQHF. CDR3 nucleotides: TGCAGTGCTTTTTCAGGGGGCAAGGTTGATCAGCCCCAGCATTTT.

This clonotype was recorded a few times. This chain uses TRBV20-1 with TRBJ1-1; D ambiguous. Trimming took off 5 bases at V and 0 bases at J, with 7 bases between the two ends. This CDR3 contains 12 residues. The germline gives CDR1 DFQATT, CDR2 SNEGSKA (reference sequence). The CDR3 here is CSALQVNTEAFF. CDR3 nucleotide sequence: TGCAGTGCTCTCCAGGTGAACACTGAAGCTTTCTTT.

This clonotype was seen only a few times. This chain joins TRBV24-1 and TRBJ1-6, with D possibly TRBD1 on 6 matching bases. V was cut by 5 bases and J by 5 bases, with 9 bases left in between. Germline CDR1 and CDR2: KGHDR and SFDVKD. The CDR3 loop spans 14 amino acids. In nucleotides, the CDR3 is TGTGCCACCAGTGTGGGGGCAGATAATTCACCCCTCCACTTT. Translation gives CATSVGADNSPLHF.

The chain combines TRBV5-6 with TRBJ1-4; D possibly corresponds to TRBD1 (5 bases). The V end was cut by 5 bases, the J end by 12 bases, with 11 bases between. The CDR3 covers 11 residues. CDR1 and CDR2 (germline): SGHDT, YYEEEE. CDR3 DNA sequence: TGTGCCAGCAGTAGGGGCTTTCAACTGTTTTTT. Translating it yields CASSRGFQLFF. The variable domain in full, completed from reference TRBV5-6 and TRBJ1-4, reads DAGVTQSPTHLIKTRGQQVTLRCSPKSGHDTVSWYQQALGQGPQFIFQYYEEEERQRGNFPDRFSGHQFPNYSSELNVNALLLGDSALYLCASSRGFQLFFGSGTQLSVL.

This clonotype was seen only a few times. V and J are TRBV6-2 or TRBV6-3 and TRBJ1-5, with D unresolved. The V gene's germline CDR1 is MNHEY and CDR2 SVGEGT. Trimming took off 0 bases at V and 6 bases at J, with 15 bases between the two ends. This CDR3 spans 16 amino acids. Here the CDR3 reads CASSYSRGLSSQPQHF. DNA of the CDR3: TGTGCCAGCAGTTACTCGAGAGGGTTGAGTAGTCAGCCCCAGCATTTT.

The sample holds many counts of this clonotype. The chain is built from TRBV12-3 or TRBV12-4 and TRBJ1-1; a possible D gene is TRBD1 (6 bases). The V gene lost 7 bases and the J gene lost 2 bases, with 11 bases spanning the gap. The CDR3 covers 13 residues. The CDR3 DNA is TGTGCCAGCACCCGACAGGTAAACACTGAAGCTTTCTTT. Encoded protein: CASTRQVNTEAFF.

Many counts were recorded for this clonotype. This rearrangement joins TRBV12-3 or TRBV12-4 to TRBJ2-7; D not certain. The length of the CDR3 is 14 residues. Trimming took 2 bases from V and 3 from J, leaving 11 bases between them. DNA for the CDR3: TGTGCCAGCAGTTTAAGGGTAAGAGGCTACGAGCAGTACTTC. It yields the protein CASSLRVRGYEQYF.

This chain links TRBV30 with TRBJ2-3; no reliable D call. V dropped 0 bases and J dropped 2 bases, with 12 bases sitting between them. The germline CDR1 and CDR2 sequences are GTSNPN and SVGIG (reference sequence). The CDR3 sequence is 15 residues long. The CDR3 loop is CAWSVMAVITDTQYF. CDR3 DNA: TGTGCCTGGAGTGTGATGGCAGTAATCACAGATACGCAGTATTTT. Based on the CDR3 plus reference TRBV30 and TRBJ2-3, the full variable domain is SQTIHQWPATLVQPVGSPLSLECTVEGTSNPNLYWYRQAAGRGLQLLFYSVGIGQISSEVPQNLSASRPQDRQFILSSKKLLLSDSGFYLCAWSVMAVITDTQYFGPGTRLTVL.

The J gene is TRBJ2-5, the V gene TRBV5-5; perhaps TRBD1 as D (6 bases). Germline CDR1 is SGHKS and CDR2 is YYEKEE (reference sequence). CDR3 size: 14 residues. Trimming took off 0 bases at V and 3 bases at J, with 9 bases between the two ends. The CDR3 protein is CASSLVTGKETQYF. The CDR3 DNA reads as TGTGCCAGCAGCTTGGTGACAGGAAAAGAGACCCAGTACTTC. Variable domain in full (rest from reference TRBV5-5 and TRBJ2-5): DAGVTQSPTHLIKTRGQQVTLRCSPISGHKSVSWYQQVLGQGPQFIFQYYEKEERGRGNFPDRFSARQFPNYSSELNVNALLLGDSALYLCASSLVTGKETQYFGPGTRLLVL.